This T cell receptor beta chain emerged from a study of cytomegalovirus exposure and HLA in healthy donors. Germline values: CDR1 SGHAT, CDR2 FQNNGV. The CDR3 spans 15 residues. Trimming removed 7 bases at V and 1 base at J, with 13 bases between. Whole-study findings and limits: Researchers reported that three CMV-associated chains were confirmed in vitro as CMV antigen-specific.

Only in-frame clones appear in the TCRdb table, and some are missing; sequencing was by immunoSEQ multiplex PCR. The data contain some 250,000 clones, nearly 90% of them singletons. Concerning this clone itself: What it binds is not known.

Source material: PBMCs. The clonotype originates from a woman aged 18-29 years in good health and CMV-seronegative. The V call is TRBV11-2, the J call TRBJ2-2; D gene ambiguous. The CDR3 DNA follows: TGTGCCAGCATCACGGATCCGGGGAACACCGGGGAGCTGTTTTTT. It translates to CASITDPGNTGELFF.